The sequence of this TCR beta chain was determined in a study of cytomegalovirus exposure and HLA in healthy donors. Findings and limits, study-wide: Cytomegalovirus-associated TCR beta chains were listed, numbering 150 to 200.

J was trimmed by 5 bases and V by 4 bases; bases with no gene match: 4. This CDR3 has 15 amino acids. Per germline, CDR1 SGDLS and CDR2 YYNGEE. Remarks on this clone: Its target is unknown.

Use of 60 Vbeta and 13 Jbeta primers characterized the PCR. Produced via immunoSEQ multiplex PCR; TCRdb's table is partial and in-frame only. Of more than 130,000 clones in the sample, about 78% were seen once. Sequenced input: PBMCs. The origin of this receptor is a man between 18 and 35 years old in good health and CMV-seronegative. This sequence joins TRBV9 and TRBJ2-2, with 11 bases that match TRBD1. The CDR3 loop is CASSPGTGGTGELFF. DNA for the CDR3: TGTGCCAGCAGCCCCGGGACAGGGGGAACCGGGGAGCTGTTTTTT.